These 21 T cell receptor beta chains were sequenced from one sample in a study of cytomegalovirus exposure and HLA in healthy donors. 60 Vbeta and 13 Jbeta primers were used in PCR. Some clones are missing from TCRdb's copy, which holds only in-frame ones; the method was immunoSEQ multiplex PCR. The table lists some 120,000 clones, more than 65% of them singletons, with less than 15% in the top ten. The material sequenced was PBMCs. Receptor source: an older woman in good health and CMV-seropositive.

J is TRBJ2-7 and V is TRBV5-6; D perhaps matches TRBD1 (5 bases). Germline CDR1 reads SGHDT; CDR2 reads YYEEEE. V dropped 4 bases and J dropped 2 bases, with 13 bases sitting between them. This CDR3 is built from 14 residues. The CDR3 region has the DNA TGTGCCAGCAGCGCCCGACCAGGGCCCTACGAGCAGTACTTC. Protein product: CASSARPGPYEQYF.

The genes are TRBV6-1 and TRBJ1-2; TRBD1 aligns across 7 bases. The CDR3 totals 15 residues. The germline gives CDR1 MNHNS, CDR2 SASEGT. V lost 2 bases and J lost 6; bases outside the gene matches: 9. In DNA, the CDR3 is TGTGCCAGCAGTGAACTCCTTACAGGGGCCAATGGCTACACCTTC. Translation: CASSELLTGANGYTF.

The rearrangement joins TRBV4-3 to TRBJ2-7, with D perhaps being TRBD1 or TRBD2 (5 bases each). V lost 8 bases to trimming and J lost 4 bases, with 15 bases between them. The CDR3 extends over 13 amino acids. From germline, CDR1 is LGHNA and CDR2 YSLEER. CDR3 sequence reads: CASGRGGPYEQYF. CDR3 bases: TGCGCCAGCGGCCGGGGCGGTCCTTACGAGCAGTACTTC.

The genes are TRBV18 and TRBJ1-5; D unresolved. Germline assignment: CDR1 KGHSH and CDR2 LQKENI. V lost 4 bases, J lost 6 bases, and 22 bases lay in between. CDR3 length: 17 amino acids. CDR3 in DNA: TGTGCCAGCTCACTTCGTGAGGAGGGTGGTTGGGGTCAGCCCCAGCATTTT. Its protein is CASSLREEGGWGQPQHF.

In DNA form, the CDR3 reads TGTGCCAGCAGCGTAGCGGTGGGACATCGGAGCTATGGCTACACCTTC. Its protein is CASSVAVGHRSYGYTF. The gene calls are TRBV9 and TRBJ1-2, with a tentative D call TRBD1 (6 bases). CDR1 and CDR2 (germline): SGDLS, YYNGEE. The CDR3 sequence is 16 residues long. Trimming stripped 0 bases from V and 4 bases from J, with 16 bases between.

The chain carries TRBV11-2 and TRBJ1-5, with unresolved D. Germline V gene data show CDR1 as SGHAT and CDR2 as FQNNGV. The CDR3 is 13 residues long. The germline V and J ends were trimmed by 2 bases and 2 bases, with 4 bases remaining between them. The CDR3 protein is CASSLTGNQPQHF. CDR3 nucleotides: TGTGCCAGCAGCTTAACTGGCAATCAGCCCCAGCATTTT. Full variable domain (missing parts from reference TRBV11-2 and TRBJ1-5): EAGVAQSPRYKIIEKRQSVAFWCNPISGHATLYWYQQILGQGPKLLIQFQNNGVVDDSQLPKDRFSAERLKGVDSTLKIQPAKLEDSAVYLCASSLTGNQPQHFGDGTRLSIL.

The chain couples TRBV7-6 to TRBJ1-1, with a tentative D call TRBD1 (6 bases). CDR3 length: 15 amino acids. Germline V lookup: CDR1 SGHVS, CDR2 FNYEAQ. V shed 5 bases and J shed 2 bases, with 15 bases lying between them. CDR3 DNA sequence: TGTGCCAGCAGCCCTTACGGACAGACAAACACTGAAGCTTTCTTT. Translation: CASSPYGQTNTEAFF.

A few counts support this clone. The CDR3 region has the DNA TGTGCCAGCAGCTTACAGGCCCACACTGAAGCTTTCTTT. Its translation is CASSLQAHTEAFF. This chain connects TRBV7-9 to TRBJ1-1, with unresolved D. The V end was cut by 2 bases, the J end by 3 bases, with 7 bases between. The CDR3 covers 13 residues. Germline V lookup: CDR1 SEHNR, CDR2 FQNEAQ (reference sequence).

Comments on this clone: Sequence at one end of the junction differs from germline and may be a read error. The rearrangement joins TRBV11-2 to TRBJ2-4; weak D call: TRBD1 (6 bases). The CDR3 consists of 12 residues. Germline V lookup: CDR1 SGHAT, CDR2 FQNNGV. In nucleotides, the CDR3 is TGTGCCAGCAGCTTAGATCAGGGGTGGCCCAACTTC. Amino acids: CASSLDQGWPNF.

V usage is TRBV11-2 and J usage is TRBJ2-1, with 7 bases that match TRBD2. The germline V gene has CDR1 SGHAT and CDR2 FQNNGV. The V gene end was trimmed by 3 bases and the J gene end by 7 bases; junction bases not matched to a gene: 6. This CDR3 is built from 14 residues. The CDR3 loop reads CASSFPKGGNEQFF. The CDR3 coding sequence is TGTGCCAGCAGCTTCCCAAAGGGAGGGAATGAGCAGTTCTTC.

The gene calls are TRBV7-2 and TRBJ2-1; D gene unclear. The CDR3 loop spans 13 amino acids. Germline CDR1 and CDR2: SGHTA and FQGNSA. The V gene lost 5 bases and the J gene lost 8 bases, with 13 bases spanning the gap. The CDR3 region has the DNA TGTGCCAGCAGCGGTCCTAAGTCCGATGAGCAGTTCTTC. The encoded protein is CASSGPKSDEQFF.

This chain uses TRBV28 with TRBJ1-1; TRBD1 matches 9 bases. Germline V CDR1 and CDR2: MDHEN, SYDVKM. The CDR3 covers 15 residues. The V and J ends lost 4 bases and 7 bases, in that order; junction bases with no gene match: 10. The CDR3 nucleotides are TGTGCCAGCAGTTCTCCGACAGGGGGTACGGGTGAAGCTTTCTTT. Translation gives CASSSPTGGTGEAFF.

The J gene is TRBJ1-2, the V gene TRBV7-2; D remains ambiguous. Germline CDR1 is SGHTA and CDR2 is FQGNSA. Trimming stripped 1 base from V and 5 bases from J, with 14 bases between. The CDR3 length is 15 residues. DNA for the CDR3: TGTGCCAGCAGCTTAGAGGAGGGAGTAGGATATGGCTACACCTTC. Protein: CASSLEEGVGYGYTF.

Only one count was recorded for this clone. V usage is TRBV19 and J usage is TRBJ1-4, with D unclear. The CDR3 covers 17 residues. The ends were cut back, 0 bases at V and 0 bases at J, with 11 bases in the middle. CDR1 LNHDA and CDR2 SQIVND come from the germline V gene (reference sequence). CDR3 coding DNA: TGTGCCAGTAGTATAGAACCACAGCCTTCAACTAATGAAAAACTGTTTTTT. This codes for CASSIEPQPSTNEKLFF.

The genes are TRBV30 and TRBJ2-7, with D tentatively TRBD2 (6 bases). This CDR3 region has 14 residues. Germline values: CDR1 GTSNPN, CDR2 SVGIG (reference sequence). The V gene lost 2 bases and the J gene lost 2 bases, with 13 bases spanning the gap. CDR3 loop: CAWSNLGGTYEQYF. Written as DNA, the CDR3 is TGTGCCTGGAGTAATTTAGGCGGGACCTACGAGCAGTACTTC.

This clone was seen a few times. The rearrangement uses TRBV4-3 and TRBJ2-1; D possibly corresponds to TRBD2 (5 bases). Trimming took 1 base from V and 6 from J, leaving 13 bases between them. CDR1 and CDR2 from the germline V gene are LGHNA and YSLEER. The CDR3 covers 15 residues. CDR3 DNA: TGCGCCAGCAGCCAAGTTCGGGGTTTTAGCAATGAGCAGTTCTTC. This encodes CASSQVRGFSNEQFF.

The chain carries TRBV7-2 and TRBJ2-3, with D possibly matching TRBD1 (6 bases). The CDR3 contains 14 residues. The V end lost 5 bases, the J end lost 2 bases, and 11 bases lay between the germline ends. Germline lookup yields CDR1 SGHTA and CDR2 FQGNSA. CDR3 in DNA: TGTGCCAGCAGCCCACGGACAGTCACAGATACGCAGTATTTT. It is translated as CASSPRTVTDTQYF.

Regarding this clone: Other DNA sequences in this sample translate to the same CDR3. The V and J genes are TRBV25-1 and TRBJ2-7, with a weak D call TRBD1 (6 bases). V was trimmed by 5 bases and J by 4 bases, leaving 9 bases between them. Germline V CDR1 and CDR2: MGHDK, SYGVNS. The CDR3 consists of 12 residues. The CDR3 DNA is TGTGCCAGCAGTCGTACAGGGTACGAGCAGTACTTC. Protein sequence: CASSRTGYEQYF.

The V and J genes are TRBV6-5 and TRBJ1-1; D call uncertain. The CDR3 sequence is 13 residues long. Germline V gene lookup returns CDR1 MNHEY and CDR2 SVGAGI. Trimming shortened V by 6 bases and J by 3 bases, and 11 bases separated the two germline ends. In DNA form, the CDR3 reads TGTGCCAGCAGATCCCGGGAGTACACTGAAGCTTTCTTT. Its protein is CASRSREYTEAFF.

The sample holds a few counts of this clone. The chain combines TRBV5-5 with TRBJ2-7; 7 bases are a match to TRBD1. J gave up 4 bases and V 4 bases, and 5 bases lay outside the gene matches. Per germline, CDR1 SGHKS and CDR2 YYEKEE (reference sequence). This CDR3 comprises 13 residues. The DNA of the CDR3 is TGTGCCAGCAGCCAAACACAGGGGTACGAGCAGTACTTC. Translated, it gives CASSQTQGYEQYF.

The chain employs TRBV7-3 and TRBJ2-5, with 7 positions matching TRBD2. Germline CDR1 SGHTA, CDR2 FQGTGA. V gave up 1 base and J gave up 5 bases; unmatched junction bases: 1. The CDR3 runs to 13 residues. The CDR3 sequence is CASSLIGGETQYF. DNA of the CDR3: TGTGCCAGCAGCTTAATCGGGGGGGAGACCCAGTACTTC.